This T cell receptor (beta chain) comes out of a study of T cell responses to AZD1222 COVID-19 vaccine. This clone appeared a single time. Its antigen is currently unknown. Notes on the study in general: Two AZD1222 doses significantly raised spike-specific TCR breadth and depth over controls.

The CDR3 is 14 residues long. V was clipped by 0 bases and J by 1 base, with 4 bases between them. The germline V gene encodes CDR1 SGHTA and CDR2 FQGTGA. Assay used: immunoSEQ multiplex PCR; TCRdb lists only in-frame clones, some missing. The sample lists about 130,000 clones, approximately 90% occurring once. This sequence was found in an adult who received the AZD1222 COVID-19 vaccine. The sample consisted of peripheral blood, taken 28 days after the second AZD1222 dose. This chain connects TRBV7-3 to TRBJ2-1; no firm D call. The CDR3 protein is CASSLTVSYNEQFF. The CDR3 coding sequence is TGTGCCAGCAGCTTAACGGTGTCCTACAATGAGCAGTTCTTC.